This record covers a single T cell receptor beta chain. Its antigen is not known. This sample was included in a study of cytomegalovirus exposure and HLA in healthy donors. The CDR3 loop spans 15 amino acids. CDR1 is SGDLS, CDR2 YYNGEE, per germline. V was trimmed by 7 bases and J by 2 bases, leaving 16 bases between them. The PCR used 60 Vbeta and 13 Jbeta primers. Only in-frame clones appear in the TCRdb table, and some are missing; sequencing was by immunoSEQ multiplex PCR. The sample carries some 150,000 clones, around 83% recorded once. Notes on the study in general: The classifier reportedly diagnosed cytomegalovirus status with high specificity and sensitivity. Several of the most significant clusters appeared, in a later analysis, to be linked to common viral pathogens.

This TCR was sampled from a woman aged 18-29 years in good health and CMV-seronegative. The V call is TRBV9, the J call TRBJ2-4; TRBD2 is a possible D gene (5 bases). The sample was PBMCs. Here the CDR3 DNA reads TGTGCCAGCGGGCGGCCAGAGGGATCCAAAAACATTCAGTACTTC. This encodes CASGRPEGSKNIQYF.